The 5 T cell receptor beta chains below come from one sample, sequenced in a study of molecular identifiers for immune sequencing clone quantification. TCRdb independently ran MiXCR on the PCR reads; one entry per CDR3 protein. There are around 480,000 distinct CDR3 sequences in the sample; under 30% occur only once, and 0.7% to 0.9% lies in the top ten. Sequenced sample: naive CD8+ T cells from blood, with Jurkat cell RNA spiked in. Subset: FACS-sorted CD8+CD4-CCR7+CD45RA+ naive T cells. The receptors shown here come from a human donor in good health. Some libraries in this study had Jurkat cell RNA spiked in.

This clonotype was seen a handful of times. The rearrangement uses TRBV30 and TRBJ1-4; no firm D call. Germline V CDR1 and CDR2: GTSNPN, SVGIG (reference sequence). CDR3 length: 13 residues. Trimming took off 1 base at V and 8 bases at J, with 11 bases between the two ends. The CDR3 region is CAWSGGDGEKLFF. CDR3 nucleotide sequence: TGTGCCTGGAGTGGTGGGGATGGGGAAAAACTGTTTTTT.

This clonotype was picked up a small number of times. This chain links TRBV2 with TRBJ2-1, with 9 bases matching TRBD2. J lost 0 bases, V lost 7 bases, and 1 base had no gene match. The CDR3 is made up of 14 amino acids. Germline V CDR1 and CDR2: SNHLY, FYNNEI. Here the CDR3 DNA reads TGTGCCAGCAATAGCGGGGGCTCCTACAATGAGCAGTTCTTC. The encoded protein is CASNSGGSYNEQFF.

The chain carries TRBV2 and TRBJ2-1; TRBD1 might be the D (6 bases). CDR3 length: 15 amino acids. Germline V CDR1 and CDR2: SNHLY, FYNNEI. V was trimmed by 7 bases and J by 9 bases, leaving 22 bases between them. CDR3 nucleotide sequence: TGTGCCAGCATTGGGGGCCAGGTGGCGGGCGGTGAGCAGTTCTTC. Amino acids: CASIGGQVAGGEQFF.

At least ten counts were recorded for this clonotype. The CDR3 DNA sequence: TGTGCCAGCAGGCCCCCACAGGGGCTAAACACTGAAGCTTTCTTT. It specifies CASRPPQGLNTEAFF. The chain uses TRBV12-3 or TRBV12-4 and TRBJ1-1; 7 bases map to TRBD1. This CDR3 comprises 15 residues. J gave up 2 bases and V 6 bases, and 9 bases lay outside the gene matches.

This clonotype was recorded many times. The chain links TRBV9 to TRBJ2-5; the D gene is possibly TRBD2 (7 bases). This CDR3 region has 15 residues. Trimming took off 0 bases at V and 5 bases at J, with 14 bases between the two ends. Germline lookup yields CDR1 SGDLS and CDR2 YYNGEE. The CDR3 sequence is CASSVVAGAVETQYF. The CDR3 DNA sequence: TGTGCCAGCAGCGTAGTGGCGGGGGCCGTGGAGACCCAGTACTTC.